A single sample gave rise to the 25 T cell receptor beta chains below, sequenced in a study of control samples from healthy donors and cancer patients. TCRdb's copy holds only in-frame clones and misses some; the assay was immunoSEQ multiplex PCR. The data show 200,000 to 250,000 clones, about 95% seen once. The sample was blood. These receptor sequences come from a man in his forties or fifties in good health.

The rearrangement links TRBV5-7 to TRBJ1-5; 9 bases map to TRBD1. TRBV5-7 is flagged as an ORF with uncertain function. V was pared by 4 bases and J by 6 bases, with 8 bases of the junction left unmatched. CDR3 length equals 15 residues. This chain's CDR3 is CASSGRDREGQPQHF. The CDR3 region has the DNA TGTGCCAGCAGCGGCCGGGACAGGGAAGGTCAGCCCCAGCATTTT.

CDR3 region: CASSLLGGQGSYGYTF. The CDR3 nucleotides are TGTGCCAGCAGTTTATTGGGCGGTCAGGGGAGCTATGGCTACACCTTC. The chain recombines TRBV27 with TRBJ1-2; TRBD1 might be the D (6 bases). Per the germline V gene, CDR1 is MNHEY and CDR2 is SMNVEV (reference sequence). The CDR3 is made up of 16 amino acids. Trimming shortened V by 1 base and J by 4 bases, and 16 bases separated the two germline ends.

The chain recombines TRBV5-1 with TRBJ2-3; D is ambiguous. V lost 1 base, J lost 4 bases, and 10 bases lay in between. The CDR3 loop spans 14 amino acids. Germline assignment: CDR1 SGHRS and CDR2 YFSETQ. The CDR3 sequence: CASSLNRGPDTQYF. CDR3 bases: TGCGCCAGCAGCTTGAACCGCGGTCCAGATACGCAGTATTTT.

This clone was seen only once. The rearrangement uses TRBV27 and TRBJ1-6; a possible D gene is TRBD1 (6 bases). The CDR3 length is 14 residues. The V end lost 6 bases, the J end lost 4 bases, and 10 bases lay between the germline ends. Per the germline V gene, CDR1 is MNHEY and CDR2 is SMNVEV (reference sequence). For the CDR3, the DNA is TGTGCCAGCAGACTAGGGGGATATAATTCACCCCTCCACTTT. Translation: CASRLGGYNSPLHF.

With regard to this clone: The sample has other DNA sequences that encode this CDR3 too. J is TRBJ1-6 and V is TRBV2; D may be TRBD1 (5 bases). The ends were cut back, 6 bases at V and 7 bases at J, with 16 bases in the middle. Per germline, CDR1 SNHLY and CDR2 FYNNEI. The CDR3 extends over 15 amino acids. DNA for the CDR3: TGTGCCAGCAGCGAATTGGGGGTCCGAAATTCACCCCTCCACTTT. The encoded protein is CASSELGVRNSPLHF.

For the CDR3, the DNA is TGTGCCAGTAGTACCGGGACAGCTGAAAAGACCCAGTACTTC. It yields the protein CASSTGTAEKTQYF. The chain carries TRBV19 and TRBJ2-5, with 7 nucleotides matching TRBD1. Trimming cost V 4 bases and J 6 bases; bases outside gene matches: 8. CDR1 and CDR2 from the germline V gene are LNHDA and SQIVND (reference sequence). The CDR3 runs to 14 residues. Drawing the rest from reference TRBV19 and TRBJ2-5, the complete variable domain is DGGITQSPKYLFRKEGQNVTLSCEQNLNHDAMYWYRQDPGQGLRLIYYSQIVNDFQKGDIAEGYSVSREKKESFPLTVTSAQKNPTAFYLCASSTGTAEKTQYFGPGTRLLVL.

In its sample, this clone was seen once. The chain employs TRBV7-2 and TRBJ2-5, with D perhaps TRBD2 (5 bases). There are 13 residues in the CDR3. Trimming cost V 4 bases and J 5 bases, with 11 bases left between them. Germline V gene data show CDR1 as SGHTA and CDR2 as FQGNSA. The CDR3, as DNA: TGTGCCAGCAGCTCAATGAGAGGGGAGACCCAGTACTTC. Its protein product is CASSSMRGETQYF.

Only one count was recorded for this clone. CDR3 in amino acids: CASSIDGTYFYEQYF. CDR3 DNA sequence: TGTGCCAGTAGTATCGACGGGACCTATTTCTACGAGCAGTACTTC. The V call is TRBV19, the J call TRBJ2-7; D tentatively fits TRBD1 or TRBD2 (5 bases each). The CDR3 is 15 residues long. Trimming cost V 3 bases and J 3 bases, with 15 bases left between them. In germline, CDR1 is LNHDA, CDR2 SQIVND (reference sequence).

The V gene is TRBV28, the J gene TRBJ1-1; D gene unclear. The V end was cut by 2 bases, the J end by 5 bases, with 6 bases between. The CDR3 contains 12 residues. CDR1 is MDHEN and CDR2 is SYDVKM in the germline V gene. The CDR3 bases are TGTGCCAGCAGTTTAGAGAGAACTGAAGCTTTCTTT. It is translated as CASSLERTEAFF. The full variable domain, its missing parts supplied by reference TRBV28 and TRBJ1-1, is DVKVTQSSRYLVKRTGEKVFLECVQDMDHENMFWYRQDPGLGLRLIYFSYDVKMKEKGDIPEGYSVSREKKERFSLILESASTNQTSMYLCASSLERTEAFFGQGTRLTVV.

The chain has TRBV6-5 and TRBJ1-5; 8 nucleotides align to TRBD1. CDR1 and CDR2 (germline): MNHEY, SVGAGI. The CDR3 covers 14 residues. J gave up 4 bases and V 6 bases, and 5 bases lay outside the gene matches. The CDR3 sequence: CASRKTGDNQPQHF. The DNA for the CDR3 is TGTGCCAGCAGGAAGACAGGGGATAATCAGCCCCAGCATTTT.

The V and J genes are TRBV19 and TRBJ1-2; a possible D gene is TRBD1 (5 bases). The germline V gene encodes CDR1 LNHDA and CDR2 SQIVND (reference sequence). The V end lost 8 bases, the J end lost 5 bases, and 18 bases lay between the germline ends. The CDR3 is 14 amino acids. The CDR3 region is CASASGTVLYGYTF. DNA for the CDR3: TGTGCCAGTGCTTCCGGGACGGTTCTTTATGGCTACACCTTC.

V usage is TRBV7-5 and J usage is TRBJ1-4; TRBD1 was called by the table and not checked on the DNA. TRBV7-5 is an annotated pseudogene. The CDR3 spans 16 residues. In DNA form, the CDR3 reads TGTGTCAGAAGCTTAGACGGAACAGGGGGCAGGGAAAAACTGTTTTTT. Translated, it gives CVRSLDGTGGREKLFF.

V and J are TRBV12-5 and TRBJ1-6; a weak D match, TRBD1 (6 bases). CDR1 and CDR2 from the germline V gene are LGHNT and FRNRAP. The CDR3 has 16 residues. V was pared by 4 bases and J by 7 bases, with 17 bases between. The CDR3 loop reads CASGSPETGLNSPLHF. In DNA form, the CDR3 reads TGTGCTAGTGGTTCCCCCGAGACAGGCCTAAATTCACCCCTCCACTTT.

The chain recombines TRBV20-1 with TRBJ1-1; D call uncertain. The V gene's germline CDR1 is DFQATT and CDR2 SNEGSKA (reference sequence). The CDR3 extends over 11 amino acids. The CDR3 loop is CREGGNTEAFF. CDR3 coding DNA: TGCAGAGAGGGCGGGAACACTGAAGCTTTCTTT.

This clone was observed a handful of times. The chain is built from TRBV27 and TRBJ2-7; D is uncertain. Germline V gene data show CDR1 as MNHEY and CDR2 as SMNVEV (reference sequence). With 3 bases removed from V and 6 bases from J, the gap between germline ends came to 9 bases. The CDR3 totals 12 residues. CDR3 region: CASSFRRGEQYF. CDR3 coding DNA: TGTGCCAGCAGTTTCCGACGCGGCGAGCAGTACTTC.

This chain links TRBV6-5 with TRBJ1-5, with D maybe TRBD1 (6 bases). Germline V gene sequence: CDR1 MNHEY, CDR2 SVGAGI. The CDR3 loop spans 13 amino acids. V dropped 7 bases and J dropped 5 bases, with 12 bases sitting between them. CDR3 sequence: CASMGGGDQPQHF. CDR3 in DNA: TGTGCCAGCATGGGGGGCGGGGATCAGCCCCAGCATTTT.

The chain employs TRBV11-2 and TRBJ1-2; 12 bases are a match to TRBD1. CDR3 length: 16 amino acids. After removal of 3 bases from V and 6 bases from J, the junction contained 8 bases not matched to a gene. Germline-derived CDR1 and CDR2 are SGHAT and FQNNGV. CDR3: CASSLQRDRGLNGYTF. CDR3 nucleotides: TGTGCCAGCAGCTTGCAACGGGACAGGGGGCTAAATGGCTACACCTTC.

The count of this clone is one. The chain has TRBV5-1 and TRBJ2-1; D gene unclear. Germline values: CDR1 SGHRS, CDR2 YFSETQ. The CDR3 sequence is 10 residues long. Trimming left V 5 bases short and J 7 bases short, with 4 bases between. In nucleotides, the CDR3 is TGCGCCAGCAGTTTAAATGAGCAGTTCTTC. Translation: CASSLNEQFF.

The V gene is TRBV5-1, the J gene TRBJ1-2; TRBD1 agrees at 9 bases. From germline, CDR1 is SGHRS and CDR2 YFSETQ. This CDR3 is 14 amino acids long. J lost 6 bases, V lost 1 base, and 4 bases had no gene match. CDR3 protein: CASSLSRDRDGYTF. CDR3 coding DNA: TGCGCCAGCAGCTTGTCTCGGGACAGGGATGGCTACACCTTC.

CDR3 loop: CTSSPRNQPQHF. Written as DNA, the CDR3 is TGCACCAGCAGCCCACGGAATCAGCCCCAGCATTTT. The chain employs TRBV1 and TRBJ1-5. TRBV1 is listed as a pseudogene. This CDR3 has 12 amino acids.

This CDR3 is CASSPAQRGLSTDTQYF. CDR3 DNA sequence: TGTGCCAGCAGCCCTGCGCAGCGGGGCCTTAGCACAGATACGCAGTATTTT. The chain uses TRBV28 and TRBJ2-3, with 7 bases lining up with TRBD2. V shed 6 bases, J shed 0 bases, and the junction held 12 bases outside the gene matches. Per germline, CDR1 MDHEN and CDR2 SYDVKM. The CDR3 extends over 17 amino acids. Full variable domain (missing parts from reference TRBV28 and TRBJ2-3): DVKVTQSSRYLVKRTGEKVFLECVQDMDHENMFWYRQDPGLGLRLIYFSYDVKMKEKGDIPEGYSVSREKKERFSLILESASTNQTSMYLCASSPAQRGLSTDTQYFGPGTRLTVL.

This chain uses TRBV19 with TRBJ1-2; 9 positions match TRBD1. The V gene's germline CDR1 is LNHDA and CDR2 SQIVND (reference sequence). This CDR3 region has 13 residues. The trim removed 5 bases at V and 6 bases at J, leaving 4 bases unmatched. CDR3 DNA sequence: TGTGCCAGTAGTGTACAGGGGGCCGATGGCTACACCTTC. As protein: CASSVQGADGYTF.

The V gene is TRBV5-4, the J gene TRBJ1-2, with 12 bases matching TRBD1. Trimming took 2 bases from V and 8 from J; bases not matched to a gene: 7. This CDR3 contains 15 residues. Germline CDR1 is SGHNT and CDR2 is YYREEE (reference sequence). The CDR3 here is CASSFPGQGARGYTF. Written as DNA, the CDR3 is TGTGCCAGCAGCTTTCCGGGACAGGGGGCGCGAGGCTACACCTTC.

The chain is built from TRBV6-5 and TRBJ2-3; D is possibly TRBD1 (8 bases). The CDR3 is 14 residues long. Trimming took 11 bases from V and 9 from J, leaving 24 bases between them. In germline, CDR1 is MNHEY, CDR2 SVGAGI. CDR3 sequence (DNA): TGTGCCGGCCTGGGGGGGACAGGCATTTGGACGCAGTATTTT. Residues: CAGLGGTGIWTQYF.

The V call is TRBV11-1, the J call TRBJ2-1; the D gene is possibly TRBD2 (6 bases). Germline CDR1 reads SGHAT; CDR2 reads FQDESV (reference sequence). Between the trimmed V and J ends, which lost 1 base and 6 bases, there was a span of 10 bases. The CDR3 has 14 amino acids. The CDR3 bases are TGTGCCAGCAGCTTAGGCGGAGGGTTCAATGAGCAGTTCTTC. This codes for CASSLGGGFNEQFF.